This TCR beta chain was recorded in a study of blood T cell repertoires in COVID-19 (dated by TCRdb to the early 2020s). As for the study more broadly: The collaborator samples originated in the United States, Italy and Spain and spanned the acute and convalescent phases of COVID-19. The repertoires were released in a freely available public database intended as a resource for research on the immune response to SARS-CoV-2. Subjects who had been exposed to COVID-19, were actively infected with it, or had recovered from it provided the deeply sampled blood TCRbeta repertoires that made up the dataset. A de-identified subject ID, COVID-19 status, age in years and sex were almost always included in the sample metadata. Where available, HLA class I and class II types were obtained from metadata supplied by the sample provider rather than from assay-based typing. The prospective study material was composed of cDNA or gDNA derived from T cells, B-cell-depleted T cells, or PBMCs. The samples were drawn from two sources: the first 160 participants of the ongoing ImmuneRACE study, and over 950 subjects contributed by 6 global collaborators.

V is shortened by 4 bases, J by 6 bases, and the region joining them spans 17 bases. Its CDR3 holds 15 amino acids, cysteine through phenylalanine. The CDR3 DNA has 45 bases and is translated from base 1. The CDR1 and CDR2 encoded by the germline V gene are KGHDR and SFDVKD. Participants in the prospective study were enrolled through a virtual design, were aged roughly 18 to 100 years, and lived in roughly 24 United States geographic areas. In the prospective study, cohorts were assigned on the basis of participant-reported clinical history obtained from a screening survey and a study questionnaire. ImmuneRACE Cohort 3 recovered participants were defined by two consecutive negative NP/OP PCR tests, healthcare professional clearance, or symptom resolution. In the prospective study, mobile phlebotomists collected whole blood, serum and a nasopharyngeal or oropharyngeal swab from each participant. Over a roughly 2-month period, participants in the prospective study had the option of providing additional blood draws and questionnaires. Blood samples from the prospective study were shipped frozen or at room temperature prior to DNA extraction.

General findings and caveats noted by the study authors: How much clinical and demographic metadata was included differed by source and by participant, and the metadata was provided uncurated.

TCRbeta CDR3 regions were amplified from genomic DNA using the immunoSEQ Assay, a bias-controlled multiplex PCR. In the paper's pipeline: Nucleated cell counts per sample were estimated from amplification of reference gene primers within the assay. To quantify the absolute abundance of each unique TCRbeta CDR3 rearrangement, sequence reads were collapsed and filtered. For each sample, productive Simpson clonality was calculated by taking the square root of Simpson's diversity index across productive rearrangements. TCRdb holds this immuneACCESS table with in-frame rearrangements only. Some clones are missing; in checked studies, unresolved V genes explain under half, and the rest has no known cause. V and J calls and clone size are as listed in that table; D and trimming were resolved from the DNA. This sample has 100,000 to 150,000 clones in its table, and approximately 86% of those were observed once. In total, the top ten clones hold less than 2.5% of the sample.

A word on this clone: Its antigen specificity is not known. The input lacks base qualities; no much larger clone sits a single base away.

The chain is made from TRBV24-1 and TRBJ1-1; TRBD1 is a possible D gene, resting on 6 matching bases. The clonotype comes from a woman in her forties or fifties who had recovered from COVID-19. Specimen: PBMCs or T cells enriched from blood (not recorded which). The DNA sequence is TGTGCCACCAGTGAGCCACAGGGTGGTGACGCTGAAGCTTTCTTT. This translates into CATSEPQGGDAEAFF.